Listed here are 26 T cell receptor beta chains from one sample, sequenced in a study of T cell responses to AZD1222 COVID-19 vaccine. TCRdb's copy holds only in-frame clones and misses some; the assay was immunoSEQ multiplex PCR. The data contain under 300,000 clones, just over 90% of them singletons. This specimen was peripheral blood, taken on day 0 of AZD1222 vaccination. These receptors were collected from an adult in good health.

This clone was detected once. This sequence joins TRBV3-1 (or the pseudogene TRBV3-2) and TRBJ2-7, with 9 bases matching TRBD2. The germline CDR1 and CDR2 sequences are LGHDT and YNNKEL (reference sequence). The CDR3 contains 16 residues. V lost 6 bases, J lost 4 bases, and 13 bases stayed unmatched. The CDR3 reads CASSKIAGGPQYEQYF. The CDR3 region has the DNA TGTGCCAGCAGTAAAATTGCGGGAGGGCCCCAGTACGAGCAGTACTTC.

The rearrangement joins TRBV7-9 to TRBJ1-6; D is unresolved. CDR1 is SEHNR, CDR2 FQNEAQ, per germline (reference sequence). Trimming pared 2 bases from V and 6 bases from J, leaving 8 bases between. The CDR3 runs to 14 residues. As DNA, the CDR3 is TGTGCCAGCAGCTTAAGTAGGGCTAATTCACCCCTCCACTTT. This sequence encodes CASSLSRANSPLHF.

V gene TRBV24-1 combines with J gene TRBJ2-1, with D uncertain. V gave up 11 bases and J gave up 2 bases, with 12 bases separating them. CDR3 length: 13 residues. CDR1 and CDR2 from the germline V gene are KGHDR and SFDVKD. The CDR3 region has the DNA TGTGCCAGCGCCGGAACACCCTACAATGAGCAGTTCTTC. The encoded protein is CASAGTPYNEQFF.

The V call is TRBV5-6, the J call TRBJ1-2, with D hard to call. The CDR3 runs to 12 residues. From germline, CDR1 is SGHDT and CDR2 YYEEEE. Trimming took 5 bases from V and 5 from J, leaving 10 bases between them. The CDR3 nucleotides read TGTGCCAGCAGTCCAGCCGGGTATGGCTACACCTTC. It codes for CASSPAGYGYTF.

This sequence joins TRBV2 and TRBJ2-7; 7 nucleotides match TRBD1. V lost 3 bases to trimming and J lost 3 bases; unmatched junction nucleotides: 8. The CDR3 sequence is 15 residues long. Per germline, CDR1 SNHLY and CDR2 FYNNEI. This CDR3 reads CASSDIGDRDYEQYF. CDR3 bases: TGTGCCAGCAGTGATATCGGTGACAGGGACTACGAGCAGTACTTC.

V usage is TRBV5-1 and J usage is TRBJ2-1; D call uncertain. Germline CDR1 reads SGHRS; CDR2 reads YFSETQ. V was trimmed by 4 bases and J by 0 bases, leaving 11 bases between them. The CDR3 is 15 residues long. The CDR3 nucleotides are TGCGCCAGCAGCCCTGAGCCTAGCTCCTACAATGAGCAGTTCTTC. Residues: CASSPEPSSYNEQFF.

This clone appeared once. J is TRBJ2-3 and V is TRBV7-8; D possibly matches TRBD1 or TRBD2 (5 bases each). Trimming left V 5 bases short and J 0 bases short, with 18 bases between. From germline, CDR1 is SGHVS and CDR2 FQNEAQ. This CDR3 is 17 amino acids long. The CDR3: CASSISRGGTSTDTQYF. Here the CDR3 DNA reads TGTGCCAGCAGCATCTCCCGGGGCGGAACTAGCACAGATACGCAGTATTTT.

The V call is TRBV14, the J call TRBJ2-3; TRBD2 agrees at 10 bases. The CDR3 totals 19 residues. J gave up 2 bases and V 4 bases, and 15 bases lay outside the gene matches. Looked up from germline, CDR1 is SGHDN and CDR2 is FVKESK. The CDR3 sequence is CASSPPGVSGRAATDTQYF. The CDR3, as DNA: TGTGCCAGCAGCCCACCTGGGGTGAGCGGGAGGGCCGCCACAGATACGCAGTATTTT.

This chain uses TRBV3-1 (or the pseudogene TRBV3-2) with TRBJ2-7, with TRBD1 matching 7 bases. From germline, CDR1 is LGHDT and CDR2 YNNKEL (reference sequence). The CDR3 is made up of 15 amino acids. After removal of 3 bases from V and 3 bases from J, the junction contained 8 bases not matched to a gene. CDR3 loop: CASSQAKTGIYEQYF. As DNA, the CDR3 is TGTGCCAGCAGCCAGGCGAAGACAGGGATCTACGAGCAGTACTTC.

This chain joins TRBV28 and TRBJ2-7, with 9 bases matching TRBD1. Per the germline V gene, CDR1 is MDHEN and CDR2 is SYDVKM. The CDR3 is 15 amino acids. With V trimmed by 8 bases and J by 3 bases, 11 bases remained unmatched. CDR3 in DNA: TGTGCCAGCTATTCTCGACAGGGGGGAAACTACGAGCAGTACTTC. Translation: CASYSRQGGNYEQYF. The variable domain in full, completed from reference TRBV28 and TRBJ2-7, reads DVKVTQSSRYLVKRTGEKVFLECVQDMDHENMFWYRQDPGLGLRLIYFSYDVKMKEKGDIPEGYSVSREKKERFSLILESASTNQTSMYLCASYSRQGGNYEQYFGPGTRLTVT.

J is TRBJ2-7 and V is TRBV6-1, with TRBD2 matching 7 bases. The CDR3 contains 15 residues. Per the germline V gene, CDR1 is MNHNS and CDR2 is SASEGT. V shed 0 bases and J 3 bases; nucleotides not matched to a gene: 5. CDR3 loop: CASSEASSGGYEQYF. The CDR3 DNA reads TGTGCCAGCAGTGAAGCGTCTAGCGGAGGCTACGAGCAGTACTTC.

The V and J genes are TRBV11-2 and TRBJ2-7, with D possibly being TRBD1 (5 bases). The CDR3 has 17 residues. Germline CDR1 reads SGHAT; CDR2 reads FQNNGV. Trimming took off 1 base at V and 7 bases at J, with 23 bases between the two ends. The CDR3 sequence is CASSLGLERGLLGEQYF. The CDR3 nucleotides are TGTGCCAGCAGCTTAGGGTTGGAAAGGGGCCTTTTGGGAGAGCAGTACTTC. The variable domain in full, with the rest retrieved from reference TRBV11-2 and TRBJ2-7, is EAGVAQSPRYKIIEKRQSVAFWCNPISGHATLYWYQQILGQGPKLLIQFQNNGVVDDSQLPKDRFSAERLKGVDSTLKIQPAKLEDSAVYLCASSLGLERGLLGEQYFGPGTRLTVT.

The sample holds one count of this clone. The V call is TRBV5-4, the J call TRBJ2-1; perhaps TRBD1 as D (5 bases). Trimming removed 3 bases at V and 10 bases at J, with 14 bases between. There are 13 residues in the CDR3. Germline V CDR1 and CDR2: SGHNT, YYREEE (reference sequence). CDR3 sequence reads: CASSSRTRPEQFF. The DNA for the CDR3 is TGTGCCAGCAGCTCCCGGACACGCCCGGAGCAGTTCTTC.

The count of this clone is one. The chain joins TRBV5-4 to TRBJ1-2; D might be TRBD1 (5 bases). The CDR3 extends over 15 amino acids. CDR1 is SGHNT, CDR2 YYREEE, per germline (reference sequence). V lost 2 bases to trimming and J lost 0 bases, with 11 bases between them. The DNA of the CDR3 is TGTGCCAGCAGCTTTATACAGGAGCCTAACTATGGCTACACCTTC. Encoded protein: CASSFIQEPNYGYTF.

The CDR3 reads CASSSRQGNEQYF. The CDR3 DNA reads TGTGCCAGCAGCTCGAGACAGGGCAACGAGCAGTACTTC. V is TRBV7-9 and J is TRBJ2-7; TRBD1 agrees at 7 bases. CDR3 length: 13 residues. CDR1 is SEHNR and CDR2 is FQNEAQ in the germline V gene (reference sequence). Trimming took 4 bases from V and 5 from J; bases not matched to a gene: 5.

This chain joins TRBV4-3 and TRBJ1-4; no reliable D call. This CDR3 contains 15 residues. V lost 0 bases and J lost 1, with 6 bases in between. In germline, CDR1 is LGHNA, CDR2 YSLEER. DNA for the CDR3: TGCGCCAGCAGCCAAGACGAGGGAACTAATGAAAAACTGTTTTTT. Protein product: CASSQDEGTNEKLFF.

The chain carries TRBV20-1 and TRBJ2-5; D is unclear. The V gene lost 6 bases and the J gene lost 4 bases, with 9 bases spanning the gap. This CDR3 has 11 residues. Looked up from germline, CDR1 is DFQATT and CDR2 is SNEGSKA (reference sequence). CDR3 DNA: TGCAGTGCCCCGATAGGAGAGACCCAGTACTTC. It translates to CSAPIGETQYF.

This clone was observed a handful of times. The chain recombines TRBV4-2 with TRBJ2-7; 9 nucleotides match TRBD2. Germline CDR1 LGHNA, CDR2 YNFKEQ. Trimming took 0 bases from V and 3 from J; bases not matched to a gene: 3. There are 15 residues in the CDR3. The CDR3 here is CASSQDSSGVYEQYF. The CDR3 DNA reads TGTGCCAGCAGCCAAGACTCTAGCGGGGTCTACGAGCAGTACTTC.

The V and J genes are TRBV5-1 and TRBJ1-1; D call uncertain. This CDR3 is 14 amino acids long. Germline CDR1 is SGHRS and CDR2 is YFSETQ. V lost 0 bases, J lost 1 base, and 7 bases lay in between. The CDR3 DNA reads TGCGCCAGCAGCTTGGGAGATTCGAACACTGAAGCTTTCTTT. This codes for CASSLGDSNTEAFF. Full variable domain (remainder filled in from reference TRBV5-1 and TRBJ1-1): KAGVTQTPRYLIKTRGQQVTLSCSPISGHRSVSWYQQTPGQGLQFLFEYFSETQRNKGNFPGRFSGRQFSNSRSEMNVSTLELGDSALYLCASSLGDSNTEAFFGQGTRLTVV.

V gene TRBV7-9 combines with J gene TRBJ1-5, with D perhaps matching TRBD1 (5 bases). V was pared by 1 base and J by 7 bases, with 8 bases between. The V gene's germline CDR1 is SEHNR and CDR2 FQNEAQ (reference sequence). The CDR3 is made up of 13 amino acids. In DNA, the CDR3 is TGTGCCAGCAGCTTAGACGGGGGGCAGCCCCAGCATTTT. The encoded protein is CASSLDGGQPQHF.

The chain links TRBV7-2 to TRBJ2-5, with no clear D. The CDR3 length is 14 residues. Trimming left V 5 bases short and J 0 bases short, with 10 bases between. The germline gives CDR1 SGHTA, CDR2 FQGNSA. The CDR3 protein is CASSSTRHQETQYF. CDR3 bases: TGTGCCAGCAGCAGTACGAGACACCAAGAGACCCAGTACTTC.

This chain uses TRBV7-9 with TRBJ1-1; D not certain. Germline V gene sequence: CDR1 SEHNR, CDR2 FQNEAQ (reference sequence). The CDR3 is 12 residues long. Trimming pared 5 bases from V and 1 base from J, leaving 5 bases between. The CDR3 DNA follows: TGTGCCAGCAGCCGGGAGAACACTGAAGCTTTCTTT. The encoded protein is CASSRENTEAFF. Together with reference TRBV7-9 and TRBJ1-1, the CDR3 gives the full variable domain: DTGVSQNPRHKITKRGQNVTFRCDPISEHNRLYWYRQTLGQGPEFLTYFQNEAQLEKSRLLSDRFSAERPKGSFSTLEIQRTEQGDSAMYLCASSRENTEAFFGQGTRLTVV.

The chain couples TRBV4-1 to TRBJ2-2; 9 bases align to TRBD2. Looked up from germline, CDR1 is MGHRA and CDR2 is YSYEKL. The CDR3 runs 17 residues. V lost 3 bases, J lost 1 base, and 6 bases stayed unmatched. CDR3 residues: CASSQRRREGNTGELFF. The CDR3 DNA follows: TGCGCCAGCAGCCAGAGGCGGCGGGAGGGGAACACCGGGGAGCTGTTTTTT.

V is TRBV3-1 (or the pseudogene TRBV3-2) and J is TRBJ2-2; 7 bases align to TRBD2. Germline V lookup: CDR1 LGHDT, CDR2 YNNKEL (reference sequence). V trimming: 4 bases; J trimming: 7 bases; junction bases outside the gene matches: 3. The CDR3 contains 13 residues. This chain's CDR3 is CASSPLAGGELFF. The CDR3 DNA is TGTGCCAGCAGCCCCTTAGCGGGCGGGGAGCTGTTTTTT.

This sequence joins TRBV7-2 and TRBJ2-7, with D perhaps TRBD1 (6 bases). In germline, CDR1 is SGHTA, CDR2 FQGNSA. There are 16 residues in the CDR3. The germline V and J ends were trimmed by 3 bases and 2 bases, with 17 bases remaining between them. This chain's CDR3 is CASSFFPRGSTYEQYF. Here the CDR3 DNA reads TGTGCCAGCAGCTTCTTCCCCAGGGGAAGTACCTACGAGCAGTACTTC.

The chain carries TRBV7-9 and TRBJ2-7; 8 bases agree with TRBD1. Germline V gives CDR1 SEHNR, CDR2 FQNEAQ (reference sequence). This CDR3 is 15 amino acids long. V lost 4 bases, J lost 2 bases, and 7 bases stayed unmatched. CDR3 residues: CASSSVRDRTYEQYF. Written as DNA, the CDR3 is TGTGCCAGCAGCTCCGTCCGGGACAGGACCTACGAGCAGTACTTC.